The next 4 T cell receptor beta chains were all read from a single sample in a study of T cell responses to AZD1222 COVID-19 vaccine. This table comes from immunoSEQ multiplex PCR, and its TCRdb copy is limited to in-frame clones, with some not included. Among around 110,000 clones listed, about 90% were seen once. The starting material was peripheral blood, obtained 28 days after the second AZD1222 dose. The receptors stem from an adult who received the AZD1222 COVID-19 vaccine.

This chain links TRBV6-2 or TRBV6-3 with TRBJ1-1, with TRBD1 matching over 9 bases. Germline values: CDR1 MNHEY, CDR2 SVGEGT. V shed 7 bases, J shed 5 bases, and the junction held 11 bases outside the gene matches. This CDR3 has 15 amino acids. The CDR3 coding sequence is TGTGCCAGCAACCCCGGGACAGGGTCGAGGACTGAAGCTTTCTTT. It encodes CASNPGTGSRTEAFF.

This chain joins TRBV3-1 (or the pseudogene TRBV3-2) and TRBJ2-1, with TRBD2 matching over 16 bases. V dropped 3 bases and J dropped 8; count of bases not matched to a gene: 4. The CDR3 runs to 16 residues. Germline CDR1 and CDR2: LGHDT and YNNKEL (reference sequence). The CDR3 coding sequence is TGTGCCAGCAGCCACGCCGGGACTAGCGGGAGGGATGAGCAGTTCTTC. Its protein is CASSHAGTSGRDEQFF.

This chain's CDR3 is CASSFGPTVSYEQYF. Written as DNA, the CDR3 is TGTGCCAGCAGTTTCGGACCTACTGTCTCCTACGAGCAGTACTTC. The chain carries TRBV27 and TRBJ2-7; D is unclear. The germline CDR1 and CDR2 sequences are MNHEY and SMNVEV (reference sequence). The CDR3 sequence is 15 residues long. V was clipped by 3 bases and J by 0 bases, with 12 bases between them.

The rearrangement joins TRBV5-6 to TRBJ2-3; TRBD2 might be the D (6 bases). V was shortened by 3 bases and J by 7 bases, with 9 bases between the two germline ends. This CDR3 has 12 residues. Germline CDR1 is SGHDT and CDR2 is YYEEEE. This chain's CDR3 is CASSWTTYTQYF. Here the CDR3 DNA reads TGTGCCAGCAGCTGGACTACCTATACGCAGTATTTT.